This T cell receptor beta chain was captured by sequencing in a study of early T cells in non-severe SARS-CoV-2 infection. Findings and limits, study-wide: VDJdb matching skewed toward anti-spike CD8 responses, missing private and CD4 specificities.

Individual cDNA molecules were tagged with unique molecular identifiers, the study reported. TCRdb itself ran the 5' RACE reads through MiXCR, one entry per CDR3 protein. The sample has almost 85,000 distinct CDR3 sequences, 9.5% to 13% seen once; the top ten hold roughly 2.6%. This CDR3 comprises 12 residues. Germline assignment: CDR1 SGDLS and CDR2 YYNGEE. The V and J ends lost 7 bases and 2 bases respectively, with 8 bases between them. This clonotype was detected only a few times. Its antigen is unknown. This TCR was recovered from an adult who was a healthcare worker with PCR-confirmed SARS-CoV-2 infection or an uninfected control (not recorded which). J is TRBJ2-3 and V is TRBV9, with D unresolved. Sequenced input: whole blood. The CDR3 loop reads CASGQNTDTQYF. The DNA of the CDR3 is TGTGCCAGCGGGCAGAACACAGATACGCAGTATTTT.